This TCR beta chain was documented in a study of OX40 agonist ivuxolimab in advanced cancers. The wider study: One hepatocellular carcinoma and a couple of cutaneous melanoma patients partially responded.

V lost 0 bases to trimming and J lost 8 bases, with 3 bases between them. Looked up from germline, CDR1 is SGHKS and CDR2 is YYEKEE (reference sequence). This CDR3 is 11 amino acids long. Method: immunoSEQ multiplex PCR; TCRdb's copy keeps in-frame clones and lacks some. The data hold around 34,000 clones, with roughly 89% observed a single time. This clone is medium-sized (0.01 to 0.1%) by share. Its antigen is currently unknown. Notes on the study in general: Antigen specificity of clonally expanded peripheral T cells was not established.

Material: CD4+ or CD8+ T cells sorted from blood, obtained in a trial of the OX40 agonist ivuxolimab. This sequence joins TRBV5-5 and TRBJ2-1; D is unclear. This sequence originates from an adult with an advanced solid tumor such as melanoma, head and neck, liver or kidney cancer. Here the CDR3 reads CASSLAYEQFF. DNA for the CDR3: TGTGCCAGCAGCTTGGCATATGAGCAGTTCTTC.